These 30 T cell receptor beta chains share one sample of origin, sequenced in a study of T cells in Graves' hyperthyroidism and ophthalmopathy. Researchers amplified the TCR beta CDR3 regions from RNA transcripts. HTBI primers drove first-round RT-PCR of the TCR CDR3. TCRdb used MiXCR to reprocess the multiplex PCR reads, holding one entry per CDR3 protein. The table records more than 350,000 distinct CDR3 sequences, over 12% of them present only once. The sample comprised blood. These receptors were collected from a woman aged 55-75 years with Graves' ophthalmopathy.

This clonotype turned up a few times. The V and J genes are TRBV5-5 and TRBJ1-2; 8 nucleotides agree with TRBD1. Germline V CDR1 and CDR2: SGHKS, YYEKEE (reference sequence). Losses at the gene ends were 0 bases for V and 8 bases for J; bases not matched to a gene: 6. This CDR3 comprises 14 residues. The CDR3 sequence is CASSLGTGLEGYTF. CDR3 bases: TGTGCCAGCAGCTTGGGGACAGGGTTGGAGGGCTACACCTTC.

This clonotype was picked up a small number of times. The genes are TRBV30 and TRBJ2-7, with a weak D call TRBD1 (7 bases). The germline gives CDR1 GTSNPN, CDR2 SVGIG (reference sequence). The V gene lost 4 bases and the J gene lost 2 bases, with 27 bases spanning the gap. CDR3 size: 18 residues. The CDR3 coding sequence is TGTGCCTGGACGTCGGTAGGTAACAGGGGAGGTTCAGCCTACGAGCAGTACTTC. As protein: CAWTSVGNRGGSAYEQYF. Filled out from reference TRBV30 and TRBJ2-7, the complete variable domain reads SQTIHQWPATLVQPVGSPLSLECTVEGTSNPNLYWYRQAAGRGLQLLFYSVGIGQISSEVPQNLSASRPQDRQFILSSKKLLLSDSGFYLCAWTSVGNRGGSAYEQYFGPGTRLTVT.

The J gene is TRBJ2-3, the V gene TRBV19, with TRBD2 matching 10 bases. Germline CDR1 reads LNHDA; CDR2 reads SQIVND (reference sequence). The CDR3 is 17 residues long. Losses at the gene ends were 5 bases for V and 4 bases for J; bases not matched to a gene: 12. CDR3 DNA: TGTGCCAGTAGTGGGCGAAGGGGACTAGCGAGCGCAGATACGCAGTATTTT. Residues: CASSGRRGLASADTQYF.

This clonotype was found a few times. V is TRBV12-5 and J is TRBJ2-2; D might be TRBD1 or TRBD2, each matching 5 bases. The CDR3 contains 16 residues. The V end was cut by 0 bases, the J end by 4 bases, with 12 bases between. The germline V gene encodes CDR1 LGHNT and CDR2 FRNRAP. The CDR3 spells CASGLVHGAGTGELFF. The CDR3 region has the DNA TGTGCTAGTGGTTTGGTACATGGGGCGGGCACCGGGGAGCTGTTTTTT.

This clonotype was found many times. V is TRBV18 and J is TRBJ1-1; possibly TRBD1 for D (5 bases). Germline CDR1 KGHSH, CDR2 LQKENI. The CDR3 has 13 residues. The V and J ends lost 3 bases and 5 bases respectively, with 10 bases between them. The chain's CDR3 is CASSPEGNTEAFF. The CDR3 bases are TGTGCCAGCTCACCCGAGGGGAATACTGAAGCTTTCTTT.

The chain couples TRBV11-2 to TRBJ2-1, with unresolved D. Germline values: CDR1 SGHAT, CDR2 FQNNGV. With 5 bases removed from V and 2 bases from J, the gap between germline ends came to 16 bases. The CDR3 length is 16 residues. The CDR3 DNA is TGTGCCAGCAGCCAAATGACTGCTTCGGCCTACAATGAGCAGTTCTTC. Translating it yields CASSQMTASAYNEQFF.

CDR3 in DNA: TGTGCCACCGGACTACCGGGCACAGATACGCAGTATTTT. Translated: CATGLPGTDTQYF. This rearrangement joins TRBV10-3 to TRBJ2-3; D might be TRBD2 (6 bases). Trimming left V 10 bases short and J 1 base short, with 12 bases between. The CDR3 length is 13 residues. CDR1 and CDR2 from the germline V gene are ENHRY and SYGVKD.

In this sample, this clonotype turned up many times. The chain uses TRBV9 and TRBJ1-5, with D possibly matching TRBD1 (5 bases). V was shortened by 4 bases and J by 6 bases, with 14 bases between the two germline ends. Germline V gene data show CDR1 as SGDLS and CDR2 as YYNGEE. This CDR3 contains 14 residues. The CDR3 nucleotides read TGTGCCAGCAGCCGCGGGACGGCAAGTCAGCCCCAGCATTTT. This gives the protein CASSRGTASQPQHF.

Many counts were recorded for this clonotype. The rearrangement links TRBV18 to TRBJ1-4, with D unresolved. V shed 0 bases and J shed 7 bases, with 12 bases lying between them. The CDR3 totals 15 residues. Germline assignment: CDR1 KGHSH and CDR2 LQKENI. The CDR3 spells CASSPPSGEGEKLFF. DNA of the CDR3: TGTGCCAGCTCACCACCGTCCGGCGAGGGTGAAAAACTGTTTTTT.

There are many counts of this clonotype. V gene TRBV6-1 combines with J gene TRBJ1-1, with TRBD1 as a possible D gene (5 bases). V was cut by 9 bases and J by 5 bases, with 13 bases left in between. This CDR3 has 12 residues. Germline lookup yields CDR1 MNHNS and CDR2 SASEGT. CDR3 amino acids: CASQAGGTEAFF. The CDR3 DNA reads as TGTGCCAGTCAGGCTGGGGGGACTGAAGCTTTCTTT.

This sequence joins TRBV5-8 and TRBJ2-1; tentative D call: TRBD2 (7 bases). V lost 3 bases, J lost 2 bases, and 12 bases lay in between. The CDR3 covers 15 residues. In germline, CDR1 is SGHTS, CDR2 YDEGEE. The CDR3 sequence is CASSWRGGTYNEQFF. The CDR3 coding sequence is TGTGCCAGCAGCTGGAGGGGGGGGACCTACAATGAGCAGTTCTTC.

Details on this clonotype: This may arise from a read error, as a much more abundant clone is one base away. The rearrangement uses TRBV6-1 and TRBJ1-6, with 9 bases fitting TRBD1. This CDR3 contains 15 residues. Germline loops: CDR1 MNHNS, CDR2 SASEGT. V lost 7 bases to trimming and J lost 12 bases; unmatched junction nucleotides: 13. The CDR3 DNA reads TGTGCCAGCACGAGGACAGGGGCGATCATGGGACCCCTCCACTTT. It specifies CASTRTGAIMGPLHF.

The DNA of the CDR3 is TGTGCCATCAGTGAGGACGGGACGGGGAATGAAAAACTGTTTTTT. This codes for CAISEDGTGNEKLFF. The gene calls are TRBV10-3 and TRBJ1-4; D perhaps matches TRBD1 (5 bases). The germline gives CDR1 ENHRY, CDR2 SYGVKD. The V gene lost 2 bases and the J gene lost 5 bases, with 12 bases spanning the gap. The CDR3 contains 15 residues.

The chain has TRBV13 and TRBJ2-5; D may match TRBD1 or TRBD2 (5 bases each). Trimming pared 5 bases from V and 5 bases from J, leaving 24 bases between. Per germline, CDR1 PRHDT and CDR2 FYEKMQ (reference sequence). The CDR3 is 17 amino acids. The CDR3 DNA is TGTGCCAGCAGCCTCTACCTAGCCGGACGGGACGGGGAGACCCAGTACTTC. The encoded protein is CASSLYLAGRDGETQYF. Drawing the rest from reference TRBV13 and TRBJ2-5, the complete variable domain is AAGVIQSPRHLIKEKRETATLKCYPIPRHDTVYWYQQGPGQDPQFLISFYEKMQSDKGSIPDRFSAQQFSDYHSELNMSSLELGDSALYFCASSLYLAGRDGETQYFGPGTRLLVL.

This clonotype was detected many times. The rearrangement links TRBV18 to TRBJ2-1; the D gene is possibly TRBD2 (5 bases). Germline-derived CDR1 and CDR2 are KGHSH and LQKENI. The CDR3 totals 13 residues. With 3 bases removed from V and 9 bases from J, the gap between germline ends came to 12 bases. CDR3 nucleotide sequence: TGTGCCAGCTCACCGTTAACGGGGAGTGAGCAGTTCTTC. Its translation: CASSPLTGSEQFF.

A single count supports this clonotype. This chain uses TRBV12-3 or TRBV12-4 with TRBJ1-2; D call uncertain. This CDR3 has 13 amino acids. V gave up 6 bases and J gave up 7 bases, with 15 bases separating them. This chain's CDR3 is CASSLGPTCGYTF. DNA of the CDR3: TGTGCCAGCAGCCTCGGGCCGACCTGTGGCTACACCTTC.

This clonotype has ten or more counts. Written as DNA, the CDR3 is TGCAGTGCCGAGGGGACCATAATTGATGAGCAGTTCTTC. Translated, it gives CSAEGTIIDEQFF. The gene calls are TRBV20-1 and TRBJ2-1; D tentatively fits TRBD1 or TRBD2 (5 bases each). V lost 6 bases and J lost 8, with 17 bases in between. CDR3 length: 13 amino acids. Germline assignment: CDR1 DFQATT and CDR2 SNEGSKA (reference sequence).

This clonotype was counted at least ten times. Here the CDR3 DNA reads TGTGCCAGCAGCTTTAGGACTAGCGGGAGCGGCAGTGAGCAGTTCTTC. Translation: CASSFRTSGSGSEQFF. This chain connects TRBV7-6 to TRBJ2-1, with 13 bases aligning to TRBD2. The trim removed 3 bases at V and 9 bases at J, leaving 8 bases unmatched. This CDR3 is built from 16 residues. Germline CDR1 SGHVS, CDR2 FNYEAQ.

The table lists this clonotype with many counts. The chain couples TRBV12-3 or TRBV12-4 to TRBJ2-4; TRBD2 matches at 14 bases. Losses at the gene ends were 2 bases for V and 9 bases for J; bases not matched to a gene: 9. The CDR3 is made up of 17 amino acids. The CDR3 loop is CASSLRGTSGRRGIQYF. CDR3 nucleotide sequence: TGTGCCAGCAGTTTAAGGGGGACTAGCGGGAGACGGGGCATTCAGTACTTC.

This clonotype was recorded at least ten times. This sequence joins TRBV11-2 and TRBJ2-5, with D tentatively TRBD1 (7 bases). The V gene's germline CDR1 is SGHAT and CDR2 FQNNGV. V lost 4 bases, J lost 5 bases, and 14 bases lay in between. The CDR3 length is 14 residues. CDR3 sequence (DNA): TGTGCCAGCAGCTCGACAGGGAGGTTCGAGACCCAGTACTTC. Amino acids: CASSSTGRFETQYF.

This clonotype has ten or more counts. This chain links TRBV20-1 with TRBJ2-3; D remains unclear. The germline V and J ends were trimmed by 6 bases and 1 base, with 20 bases remaining between them. The CDR3 consists of 16 residues. Germline V lookup: CDR1 DFQATT, CDR2 SNEGSKA (reference sequence). CDR3: CSAAYSDPGGTDTQYF. CDR3 nucleotide sequence: TGCAGTGCCGCTTACTCGGACCCTGGTGGCACAGATACGCAGTATTTT.

This clonotype has a handful of counts. The genes are TRBV6-4 and TRBJ2-3; no reliable D call. The length of the CDR3 is 13 residues. V was trimmed by 4 bases and J by 4 bases, leaving 9 bases between them. Germline loops: CDR1 MRHNA, CDR2 SNTAGT. The CDR3 DNA reads as TGTGCCAGCAGTGCCAGCGATGCAGATACGCAGTATTTT. Translation gives CASSASDADTQYF.

This clonotype was recorded at least ten times. The chain recombines TRBV12-3 or TRBV12-4 with TRBJ1-6, with D hard to call. Trimming left V 5 bases short and J 0 bases short, with 11 bases between. The CDR3 runs to 16 residues. The CDR3 nucleotides read TGTGCCAGCAGTCCCCTGTCGAGCTCCTATAATTCACCCCTCCACTTT. Its translation: CASSPLSSSYNSPLHF.

This clonotype was picked up many times. The chain employs TRBV12-3 or TRBV12-4 and TRBJ2-7; maybe TRBD2 (6 bases). Trimming pared 3 bases from V and 7 bases from J, leaving 28 bases between. The CDR3 extends over 18 amino acids. CDR3 residues: CASSFFPWGNQGGREQYF. CDR3 DNA: TGTGCCAGCAGTTTCTTTCCTTGGGGGAACCAAGGAGGGCGAGAGCAGTACTTC.

J is TRBJ2-1 and V is TRBV28; D is possibly TRBD2 (7 bases). The ends were cut back, 7 bases at V and 6 bases at J, with 19 bases in the middle. Germline V gene sequence: CDR1 MDHEN, CDR2 SYDVKM. The length of the CDR3 is 15 residues. CDR3 sequence: CASKGGYWEGNEQFF. DNA for the CDR3: TGTGCCAGCAAGGGGGGCTACTGGGAGGGCAATGAGCAGTTCTTC.

At least ten counts were recorded for this clonotype. This chain links TRBV7-6 with TRBJ2-2, with 12 bases that match TRBD2. Germline V gives CDR1 SGHVS, CDR2 FNYEAQ. J lost 6 bases, V lost 3 bases, and 11 bases had no gene match. This CDR3 spans 18 amino acids. The CDR3 nucleotides are TGTGCCAGCAGCTTGAAGCTAGCGGGAGGGCCCTCGGCCGGGGAGCTGTTTTTT. Translation: CASSLKLAGGPSAGELFF.

This clonotype was recorded many times. The chain combines TRBV11-2 with TRBJ2-7; perhaps TRBD2 as D (6 bases). V lost 1 base and J 3 bases, leaving 13 bases between the germline ends. CDR1 is SGHAT, CDR2 FQNNGV, per germline. This CDR3 has 15 amino acids. As DNA, the CDR3 is TGTGCCAGCAGCTTAGTCGCCGGGACTCTCTACGAGCAGTACTTC. It yields the protein CASSLVAGTLYEQYF.

Concerning this clonotype: Being one base from a much bigger clone, this may be a read error. This chain connects TRBV5-1 to TRBJ2-1, with D possibly called TRBD1 or TRBD2 (5 bases each). Matching the DNA end better, TRBJ2-7 makes the J call doubtful. This CDR3 is 13 amino acids long. Germline lookup yields CDR1 SGHRS and CDR2 YFSETQ. Here the CDR3 reads CASSPGTNNEQYF. Written as DNA, the CDR3 is TGCGCCAGCAGCCCCGGGACGAACAATGAGCAGTACTTC.

This clonotype was seen a few times. The chain couples TRBV2 to TRBJ2-3; TRBD1 aligns across 9 bases. Germline loops: CDR1 SNHLY, CDR2 FYNNEI. CDR3 length: 14 residues. Trimming removed 7 bases from V and 3 bases from J; junction bases left unmatched: 5. The CDR3 nucleotides read TGTGCCAGCACCCGGACAGGGGCAACAGATACGCAGTATTTT. This translates into CASTRTGATDTQYF.

There are a few counts of this clonotype. The chain is built from TRBV29-1 and TRBJ1-1, with 9 bases aligning to TRBD1. Trimming took 7 bases from V and 3 from J; bases not matched to a gene: 3. This CDR3 comprises 12 residues. Germline CDR1 SQVTM, CDR2 ANQGSEA. The CDR3 sequence is CSARDRDTEAFF. In DNA form, the CDR3 reads TGCAGCGCCCGGGACAGGGACACTGAAGCTTTCTTT.